This T cell receptor (beta chain) came from a study of Ad26.COV2.S vaccination and SARS-CoV-2 variants. Study summary: Ad26.COV2.S, an intramuscular injection, was given once or twice 56 days apart.

A note on this clone: Its antigen remains unknown.

Germline assignment: CDR1 LNHDA and CDR2 SQIVND (reference sequence). The CDR3 runs to 15 residues. Trimming pared 0 bases from V and 12 bases from J, leaving 17 bases between. Some clones are missing from TCRdb's copy, which holds only in-frame ones; the method was immunoSEQ multiplex PCR. The sample carries roughly 420,000 clones, 89% recorded once. Study-level points and caveats: Ad26.COV2.S recipients had broader spike-specific TCRs (P = 0.0014). It was reported that spike-specific CD8+ and CD4+ T cell responses were substantially broad after vaccination.

Treatment of the sample: 15 to 20 received Ad26.COV2.S at low or high dose, single or two shots; a few received placebo; per-sample allocation not given. Repertoires come from day 63 after the first vaccine or placebo injection. The chain carries TRBV19 and TRBJ1-4; the D gene is possibly TRBD1 (5 bases). This sequence was found in a person aged 18 to 59 who received the Ad26.COV2.S COVID-19 vaccine or a placebo. Sequencing used peripheral blood, obtained in a trial of Ad26.COV2.S vaccine versus placebo. This CDR3 is CASSIEGAGPGQLFF. The CDR3 nucleotides are TGTGCCAGTAGTATAGAAGGCGCGGGGCCGGGTCAACTGTTTTTT.